Presented here are 12 T cell receptor beta chains from one specimen sequenced in a study of OX40 agonist ivuxolimab in advanced cancers. Method: immunoSEQ multiplex PCR; TCRdb's copy keeps in-frame clones and lacks some. Counted here are 24,000 or so clones, approximately 91% occurring once; the ten biggest clones make up 49%. The sample consisted of CD4+ or CD8+ T cells sorted from blood, taken in a trial of the OX40 agonist ivuxolimab. The source is an adult with an advanced solid tumor such as melanoma, head and neck, liver or kidney cancer.

This chain joins TRBV29-1 and TRBJ2-5, with 8 bases lining up with TRBD1. CDR1 is SQVTM, CDR2 ANQGSEA, per germline. The CDR3 loop spans 11 amino acids. Losses at the gene ends were 8 bases for V and 4 bases for J; bases not matched to a gene: 3. DNA for the CDR3: TGCAGCTCTGACAGGGGAGAGACCCAGTACTTC. Its translation is CSSDRGETQYF.

This chain uses TRBV10-3 with TRBJ2-2; D not resolved. Trimming took 0 bases from V and 5 from J, leaving 7 bases between them. Germline V CDR1 and CDR2: ENHRY, SYGVKD. This CDR3 is 14 amino acids long. The CDR3, as DNA: TGTGCCATCAGTGAGTCAAATCCTACCGGGGAGCTGTTTTTT. As protein: CAISESNPTGELFF.

The count of this clone is one. The chain is built from TRBV5-1 and TRBJ2-7, with 10 bases lining up with TRBD1. The V and J ends lost 1 base and 4 bases, in that order; junction bases with no gene match: 5. This CDR3 has 15 amino acids. Germline CDR1 is SGHRS and CDR2 is YFSETQ. CDR3 in amino acids: CASSLPTGGWYEQYF. CDR3 sequence (DNA): TGCGCCAGCAGCTTGCCGACAGGGGGCTGGTACGAGCAGTACTTC.

The chain is built from TRBV2 and TRBJ1-2; a weak D match, TRBD1 (5 bases). Trimming cost V 9 bases and J 7 bases, with 21 bases left between them. The CDR3 loop spans 14 amino acids. Germline V CDR1 and CDR2: SNHLY, FYNNEI. Written as DNA, the CDR3 is TGTGCCAGGTCCTTCCCGGGACTGATCTGTGGCTACACCTTC. It codes for CARSFPGLICGYTF.

The chain carries TRBV6-5 and TRBJ1-2; D may be TRBD1 (6 bases). This CDR3 comprises 14 residues. Germline V gene data show CDR1 as MNHEY and CDR2 as SVGAGI. With 6 bases removed from V and 3 bases from J, the gap between germline ends came to 14 bases. DNA for the CDR3: TGTGCCAGCAGGTGGCACAGGGAAGACTATGGCTACACCTTC. It encodes CASRWHREDYGYTF.

V usage is TRBV6-5 and J usage is TRBJ2-7, with D uncertain. CDR1 is MNHEY, CDR2 SVGAGI, per germline. Trimming took 0 bases from V and 2 from J, leaving 8 bases between them. This CDR3 comprises 14 residues. The CDR3 loop reads CASSYSIGPYEQYF. CDR3 DNA: TGTGCCAGCAGTTACTCCATAGGGCCCTACGAGCAGTACTTC.

This clone was seen only a few times. The likely explanation is a read error, given a far larger clone one base away. This rearrangement joins TRBV5-7 to TRBJ2-7; 13 bases map to TRBD2. TRBV5-7 is known as an ORF, though its function is uncertain. CDR3 length: 15 amino acids. The CDR3 region is CASSETSGGVYEQYF. The CDR3, as DNA: TGCGCCAGCAGCGAAACTAGCGGGGGGGTCTACGAGCAGTACTTC.

This clone was seen only once. The chain has TRBV29-1 and TRBJ1-1, with D possibly matching TRBD1 (6 bases). V was pared by 6 bases and J by 2 bases, with 13 bases between. Germline lookup yields CDR1 SQVTM and CDR2 ANQGSEA. This CDR3 region has 13 residues. The CDR3 coding sequence is TGCAGCGTAGTCACAGGGTACAACACTGAAGCTTTCTTT. The encoded protein is CSVVTGYNTEAFF.

The chain uses TRBV7-2 and TRBJ2-3; the D gene is possibly TRBD1 (6 bases). CDR1 is SGHTA, CDR2 FQGNSA, per germline. The CDR3 loop spans 16 amino acids. The V end lost 5 bases, the J end lost 3 bases, and 18 bases lay between the germline ends. The CDR3 bases are TGTGCCAGCAGCCCCCGCATGCAGGGGAGAACAGATACGCAGTATTTT. This gives the protein CASSPRMQGRTDTQYF.

The J gene is TRBJ2-1, the V gene TRBV7-2; no firm D call. The germline CDR1 and CDR2 sequences are SGHTA and FQGNSA. CDR3 length: 13 amino acids. The V end lost 3 bases, the J end lost 0 bases, and 3 bases lay between the germline ends. CDR3 nucleotide sequence: TGTGCCAGCAGCTTTTCCTCCTACAATGAGCAGTTCTTC. Amino acid sequence: CASSFSSYNEQFF.

V is TRBV19 and J is TRBJ1-1; no firm D call. Trimming cost V 3 bases and J 0 bases, with 14 bases left between them. The CDR3 consists of 16 residues. The V gene's germline CDR1 is LNHDA and CDR2 SQIVND (reference sequence). In nucleotides, the CDR3 is TGTGCCAGTAGTATCCAGCAAACTCGGATGAACACTGAAGCTTTCTTT. It is translated as CASSIQQTRMNTEAFF. Full variable domain (rest looked up from reference TRBV19 and TRBJ1-1): DGGITQSPKYLFRKEGQNVTLSCEQNLNHDAMYWYRQDPGQGLRLIYYSQIVNDFQKGDIAEGYSVSREKKESFPLTVTSAQKNPTAFYLCASSIQQTRMNTEAFFGQGTRLTVV.

This chain links TRBV5-4 with TRBJ1-1, with D hard to call. The germline V gene has CDR1 SGHNT and CDR2 YYREEE (reference sequence). V dropped 0 bases and J dropped 2 bases, with 8 bases sitting between them. This CDR3 contains 14 residues. In DNA, the CDR3 is TGTGCCAGCAGCTTGGCGGACGGCAACACTGAAGCTTTCTTT. Translation gives CASSLADGNTEAFF.